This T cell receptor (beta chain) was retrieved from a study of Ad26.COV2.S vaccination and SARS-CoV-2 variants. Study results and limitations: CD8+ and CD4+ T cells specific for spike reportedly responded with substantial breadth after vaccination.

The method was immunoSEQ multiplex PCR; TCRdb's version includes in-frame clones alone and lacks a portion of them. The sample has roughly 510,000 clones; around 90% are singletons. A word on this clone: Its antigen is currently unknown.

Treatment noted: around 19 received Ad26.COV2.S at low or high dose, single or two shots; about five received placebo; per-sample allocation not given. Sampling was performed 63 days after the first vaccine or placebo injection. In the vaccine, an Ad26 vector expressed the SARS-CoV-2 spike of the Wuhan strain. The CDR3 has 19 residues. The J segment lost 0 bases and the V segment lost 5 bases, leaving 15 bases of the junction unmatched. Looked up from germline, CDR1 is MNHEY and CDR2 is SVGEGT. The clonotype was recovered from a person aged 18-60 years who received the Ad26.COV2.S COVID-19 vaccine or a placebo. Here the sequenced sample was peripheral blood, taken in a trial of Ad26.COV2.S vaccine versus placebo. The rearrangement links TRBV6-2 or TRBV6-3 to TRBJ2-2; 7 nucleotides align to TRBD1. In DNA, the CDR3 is TGTGCCAGCAGTATACTCGGGTACAGGGGTCGGACGAACACCGGGGAGCTGTTTTTT. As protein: CASSILGYRGRTNTGELFF.